Listed below are T cell receptor beta chains from one sample, sequenced in a study of beta chain features in type 1 diabetes. Clones were read by immunoSEQ multiplex PCR, and TCRdb kept only the in-frame ones, dropping some. The sample includes just under 150,000 clones, 10% of them seen just once. Sequenced sample: naive CD4+ T cells from blood. These receptors were collected from a young man in good health. Each CDR3 is given with its conserved first and last residue.

TRBJ2-5	TRBV19	CASSELGGAQETQYF
-	TRBV25-1	CARQNRTPPDPYEQYF
TRBJ1-3	TRBV7-2	CASTHRASGNTIYF
TRBJ2-1	TRBV30	CAWSRTSGGYNEQFF
TRBJ2-7	TRBV7-9	CASSFWDRAYEQYF
TRBJ2-3	TRBV28	CASGGAASTDTQYF
TRBJ2-3	TRBV7-3	CASSLGGTDTQYF
TRBJ2-3	TRBV15	CATTNRWDSSTDTQYF
TRBJ2-1	TRBV5-1	CASSQSVAGVGNEQFF
TRBJ2-7	TRBV6-5	CASSYVMGALGEQYF
TRBJ1-1	TRBV13	CASSWTGDMNTEAFF
TRBJ1-2	TRBV28	CASSSPRGQGKSGYTF
TRBJ2-7	TRBV6-5	CASRDEGQGINEQYF
TRBJ2-5	TRBV2	CASSGASGDPQETQYF
TRBJ2-3	TRBV4-3	CASSPEGLAGYTQYF
TRBJ2-1	TRBV5-4	CASSTGHSTSYNEQFF
TRBJ2-4	TRBV7-3	CASSLTSGGANIQYF
TRBJ2-7	TRBV29-1	CSVPGQGPEQYF
TRBJ1-1	TRBV29-1	CSVFRSGGLSEAFF
TRBJ2-5	TRBV28	CASSLAAQTQYF
TRBJ1-2	TRBV28	CASSLAAYGYTF
TRBJ2-3	TRBV25-1	CASSRRQGVDTQYF
TRBJ1-3	TRBV10-1	CASSESRVGNTIYF
TRBJ1-1	TRBV25-1	CASSVQGGGTEAFF
TRBJ2-7	TRBV7-8	CASSPVIADYEQYF
TRBJ2-5	TRBV5-1	CASSLDNSRETQYF
TRBJ2-7	TRBV7-2	CASSLVQGMYEQYF
TRBJ2-2	TRBV10-3	CAISELGQNTGELFF
TRBJ2-2	TRBV5-1	CASSRDTYTGELFF
TRBJ1-6	TRBV7-2	CASSLGTEYSPLHF
TRBJ2-1	TRBV11-2	CALSSRGGDEQFF
TRBJ2-7	TRBV29-1	CSVEDPETSYEQYF
TRBJ1-4	TRBV7-9	CASSLAVNRDNEKLFF
TRBJ1-2	TRBV28	CASSLDSFSYGYTF
TRBJ1-1	TRBV6-5	CASRRETEAFF
TRBJ2-7	TRBV27	CASSLIAGSSYEQYF
TRBJ1-6	TRBV9	CASSQEGDSPLHF
TRBJ1-5	TRBV4-3	CASSPSRVTFNQPQHF
TRBJ2-2	TRBV7-2	CASSPRQAGELFF
TRBJ2-2	TRBV6-4	CASSDSGPPGELFF
TRBJ1-5	TRBV7-8	CASSPISNQPQHF
TRBJ1-5	TRBV6-5	CASSWDRNQPQHF
TRBJ1-6	TRBV6-4	CASSVDRGVSSPLHF
TRBJ2-1	TRBV19	CASTAGGARYNEQFF
TRBJ2-6	TRBV2	CASARGSGANVLTF
TRBJ2-1	TRBV5-4	CASSLKDSSISYNEQFF
TRBJ2-7	TRBV25-1	CASSALQGIEQYF
TRBJ1-2	TRBV6-5	CASSRQGRGYGYTF
TRBJ1-4	TRBV6-5	CASSYSTGAEKLFF
TRBJ2-3	TRBV5-6	CASSPVGTVFTDTQYF
TRBJ2-1	TRBV7-2	CASSLLGTSGDNEQFF
TRBJ2-5	TRBV7-3	CASSRSRQGNQETQYF
TRBJ2-5	TRBV7-8	CASSPGTSAYQETQYF
TRBJ1-1	TRBV6-5	CASIPDKNTEAFF
TRBJ1-4	TRBV9	CASSVDGGNEKLFF
TRBJ2-5	TRBV15	CATSRDRRDAETQYF